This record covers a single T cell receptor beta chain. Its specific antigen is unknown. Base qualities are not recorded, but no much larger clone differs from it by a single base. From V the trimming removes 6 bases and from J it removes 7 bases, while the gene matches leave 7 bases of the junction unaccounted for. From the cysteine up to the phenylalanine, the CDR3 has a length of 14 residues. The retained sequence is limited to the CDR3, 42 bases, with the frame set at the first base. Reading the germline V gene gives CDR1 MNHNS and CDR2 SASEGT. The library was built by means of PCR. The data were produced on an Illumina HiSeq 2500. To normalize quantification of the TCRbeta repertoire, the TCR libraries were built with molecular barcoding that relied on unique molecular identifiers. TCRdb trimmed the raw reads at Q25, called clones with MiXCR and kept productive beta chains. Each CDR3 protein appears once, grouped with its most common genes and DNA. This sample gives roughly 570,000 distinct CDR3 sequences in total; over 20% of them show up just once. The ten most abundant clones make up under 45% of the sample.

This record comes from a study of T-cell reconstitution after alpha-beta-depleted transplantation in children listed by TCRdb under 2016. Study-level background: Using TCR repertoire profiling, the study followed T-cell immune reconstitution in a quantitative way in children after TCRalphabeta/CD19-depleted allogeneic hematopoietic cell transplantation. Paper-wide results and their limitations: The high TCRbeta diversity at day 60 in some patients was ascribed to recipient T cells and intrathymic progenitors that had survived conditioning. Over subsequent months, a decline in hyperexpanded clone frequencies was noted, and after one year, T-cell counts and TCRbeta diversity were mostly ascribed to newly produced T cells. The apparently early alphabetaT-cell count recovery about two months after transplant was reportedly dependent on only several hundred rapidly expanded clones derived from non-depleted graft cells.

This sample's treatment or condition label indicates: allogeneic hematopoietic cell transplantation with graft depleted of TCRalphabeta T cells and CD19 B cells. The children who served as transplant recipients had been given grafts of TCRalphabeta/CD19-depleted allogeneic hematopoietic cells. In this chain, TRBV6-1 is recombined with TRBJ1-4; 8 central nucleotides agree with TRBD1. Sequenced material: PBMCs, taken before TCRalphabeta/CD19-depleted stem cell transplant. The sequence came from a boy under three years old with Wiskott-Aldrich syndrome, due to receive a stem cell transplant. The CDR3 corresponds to CASRQGGFGEKLFF. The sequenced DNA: TGTGCCAGCAGACAGGGGGGGTTTGGTGAAAAACTGTTTTTT.